The 10 T cell receptor beta chains below were found in one sample sequenced in a study of blood T cells in healthy people across ages. The authors ran a second PCR of about 6 to 11 cycles using a sample-barcoded 5' primer and a J-beta primer mix. MiXCR, run by TCRdb on the 5' RACE reads, gives a single entry per CDR3 protein. The data show roughly 1.4 million distinct CDR3 sequences, around 59% seen once. Material for sequencing was blood. The receptors originated from a man younger than 30 in good health.

The rearrangement uses TRBV15 and TRBJ2-1; D remains unclear. V gave up 1 base and J gave up 7 bases, with 5 bases separating them. The CDR3 covers 12 residues. Germline V gene sequence: CDR1 LNHNV, CDR2 YYDKDF (reference sequence). The CDR3 DNA reads as TGTGCCACCAGCAGAGGTTGGAATGAGCAGTTCTTC. Amino acid sequence: CATSRGWNEQFF.

The CDR3 is CASSYALSGRGDTQYF. CDR3 nucleotide sequence: TGCGCCAGCAGCTATGCCCTTAGCGGGAGAGGAGATACGCAGTATTTT. The V call is TRBV5-1, the J call TRBJ2-3; 9 nucleotides agree with TRBD2. CDR3 length: 16 residues. Trimming removed 3 bases from V and 5 bases from J; junction bases left unmatched: 10. CDR1 and CDR2 (germline): SGHRS, YFSETQ.

V and J are TRBV10-1 and TRBJ1-1; TRBD1 is a possible D gene (5 bases). Germline V gene data show CDR1 as WNHNN and CDR2 as SYGVQD (reference sequence). Trimming shortened V by 8 bases and J by 0 bases, and 16 bases separated the two germline ends. This CDR3 contains 15 residues. CDR3 region: CASSPFRGMNTEAFF. The CDR3 DNA reads as TGCGCCAGCTCTCCCTTTAGGGGTATGAACACTGAAGCTTTCTTT.

The V call is TRBV10-3, the J call TRBJ2-3; D may be TRBD1 (5 bases). Germline lookup yields CDR1 ENHRY and CDR2 SYGVKD. Trimming shortened V by 5 bases and J by 9 bases, and 21 bases separated the two germline ends. CDR3 size: 15 residues. The CDR3 loop is CAISSTQDQGYTQYF. DNA of the CDR3: TGTGCCATCAGTTCCACCCAGGACCAGGGATACACGCAGTATTTT.

The rearrangement links TRBV6-2 or TRBV6-3 to TRBJ2-7, with TRBD1 matching over 9 bases. Germline V gene data show CDR1 as MNHEY and CDR2 as SVGEGT. CDR3 length: 16 amino acids. Trimming at V came to 1 base and at J to 1 base, leaving 5 bases not matched to a gene. CDR3 loop: CASSYFTGTGSYEQYF. The CDR3 DNA is TGTGCCAGCAGTTACTTCACCGGGACAGGGTCCTACGAGCAGTACTTC.

This chain joins TRBV7-2 and TRBJ2-2; the D gene is possibly TRBD2 (5 bases). This CDR3 has 15 residues. The V and J ends lost 7 bases and 2 bases respectively, with 14 bases between them. Germline loops: CDR1 SGHTA, CDR2 FQGNSA. Here the CDR3 DNA reads TGTGCCAGCAATAGACGGGAAATCAACACCGGGGAGCTGTTTTTT. Translated, it gives CASNRREINTGELFF.

V is TRBV10-3 and J is TRBJ2-1, with 12 bases lining up with TRBD2. Per the germline V gene, CDR1 is ENHRY and CDR2 is SYGVKD. The CDR3 has 15 amino acids. Germline trimming cut 6 bases from V and 7 bases from J; bases unmatched to any gene: 7. In nucleotides, the CDR3 is TGTGCCATCAGGGGGGCTCTAGCGGGGGGGAATGAGCAGTTCTTC. It specifies CAIRGALAGGNEQFF.

The chain is built from TRBV6-5 and TRBJ2-1; TRBD2 matches 9 bases. The CDR3 loop spans 17 amino acids. After removal of 2 bases from V and 8 bases from J, the junction contained 13 bases not matched to a gene. Germline lookup yields CDR1 MNHEY and CDR2 SVGAGI. The CDR3 here is CASSYGGGAGVIDEQFF. For the CDR3, the DNA is TGTGCCAGCAGTTACGGCGGGGGGGCGGGAGTAATCGATGAGCAGTTCTTC.

The V call is TRBV12-3 or TRBV12-4, the J call TRBJ2-3; the D is unclear. CDR3 length: 13 residues. Trimming stripped 6 bases from V and 2 bases from J, with 9 bases between. CDR3 sequence: CASRRTTTDTQYF. CDR3 coding DNA: TGTGCCAGCAGAAGAACGACCACAGATACGCAGTATTTT.

The V gene is TRBV18, the J gene TRBJ1-1; TRBD1 is a possible D gene (6 bases). The CDR3 sequence is 15 residues long. Trimming stripped 5 bases from V and 0 bases from J, with 13 bases between. Germline V gives CDR1 KGHSH, CDR2 LQKENI. In DNA, the CDR3 is TGTGCCAGCTCAGATAGGACAGATATGAACACTGAAGCTTTCTTT. Protein sequence: CASSDRTDMNTEAFF.